This TCR beta chain was observed in a study of T cell responses to AZD1222 COVID-19 vaccine. With regard to this clone: Other DNA sequences in the same sample also yield this CDR3.

Only in-frame clones appear in the TCRdb table, and some are missing; sequencing was by immunoSEQ multiplex PCR. The sample holds about 49,000 clones, 65% to 85% seen once. V was trimmed by 0 bases and J by 7 bases, leaving 7 bases between them. This CDR3 comprises 12 residues. Germline CDR1 GTSNPN, CDR2 SVGIG (reference sequence). The receptor was isolated from an adult in good health. This sequence joins TRBV30 and TRBJ1-5; possibly TRBD1 for D (6 bases). This specimen consisted of peripheral blood, obtained on day 0 of MenACWY control vaccination. The CDR3 DNA reads TGTGCCTGGAGTGTACAGGGCCAGCCCCAGCATTTT. It specifies CAWSVQGQPQHF.